This passage covers 26 T cell receptor beta chains from one sample sequenced in a study of cytomegalovirus exposure and HLA in healthy donors. Assay: immunoSEQ multiplex PCR; the TCRdb copy retains only in-frame clones and omits some. The sample consists of around 180,000 clones, approximately 84% of them appearing once. Sequencing used PBMCs. The receptors here all came from a man aged 18 to 29 in good health and CMV-seropositive.

The genes are TRBV5-4 and TRBJ2-2; TRBD2 might be the D (5 bases). The CDR3 is 15 amino acids. The V end lost 2 bases, the J end lost 0 bases, and 8 bases lay between the germline ends. Germline CDR1 SGHNT, CDR2 YYREEE (reference sequence). For the CDR3, the DNA is TGTGCCAGCAGCTTATCGGGGACGAACACCGGGGAGCTGTTTTTT. It specifies CASSLSGTNTGELFF.

A few counts support this clone. The chain carries TRBV29-1 and TRBJ1-2; a weak D match, TRBD1 (6 bases). V dropped 3 bases and J dropped 4 bases, with 6 bases sitting between them. This CDR3 has 11 amino acids. Germline V gives CDR1 SQVTM, CDR2 ANQGSEA. The CDR3: CSVETGYGYTF. As DNA, the CDR3 is TGCAGCGTTGAGACAGGCTATGGCTACACCTTC.

This chain connects TRBV19 to TRBJ2-7; 8 bases line up with TRBD1. The length of the CDR3 is 14 residues. The germline CDR1 and CDR2 sequences are LNHDA and SQIVND (reference sequence). V was clipped by 8 bases and J by 5 bases; unmatched bases: 11. The CDR3 coding sequence is TGTGCCAGTCGGACAGGGCTGGGTAACGACGAGCAGTACTTC. Translation gives CASRTGLGNDEQYF.

J is TRBJ2-2 and V is TRBV9; 14 bases fit TRBD2. The V and J ends lost 4 bases and 5 bases, in that order; junction bases with no gene match: 4. Germline V gene lookup returns CDR1 SGDLS and CDR2 YYNGEE. The CDR3 contains 16 residues. CDR3 DNA: TGTGCCAGCAGCTCACGACTAGCGGGAGGGACCGGGGAGCTGTTTTTT. This gives the protein CASSSRLAGGTGELFF.

The V gene is TRBV5-6, the J gene TRBJ2-7, with 11 bases lining up with TRBD2. Trimming at V came to 0 bases and at J to 6 bases, leaving 2 bases not matched to a gene. The germline V gene encodes CDR1 SGHDT and CDR2 YYEEEE. This CDR3 is 14 amino acids long. The CDR3: CASSLETSGTEQYF. CDR3 in DNA: TGTGCCAGCAGCTTGGAGACTAGCGGGACCGAGCAGTACTTC. The complete variable domain, with remaining parts taken from reference TRBV5-6 and TRBJ2-7, reads DAGVTQSPTHLIKTRGQQVTLRCSPKSGHDTVSWYQQALGQGPQFIFQYYEEEERQRGNFPDRFSGHQFPNYSSELNVNALLLGDSALYLCASSLETSGTEQYFGPGTRLTVT.

The chain recombines TRBV29-1 with TRBJ2-1, with 9 bases matching TRBD2. With 4 bases clipped from V and 7 bases from J, the junction kept 5 bases outside the gene matches. Germline CDR1 SQVTM, CDR2 ANQGSEA. CDR3 size: 13 residues. DNA of the CDR3: TGCAGCGTTGTGGCGGGAGGGCCAAATGAGCAGTTCTTC. Translating gives CSVVAGGPNEQFF.

The rearrangement uses TRBV7-9 and TRBJ2-1; a weak D match, TRBD2 (6 bases). Per the germline V gene, CDR1 is SEHNR and CDR2 is FQNEAQ (reference sequence). The length of the CDR3 is 14 residues. Trimming took 5 bases from V and 3 from J, leaving 11 bases between them. CDR3 coding DNA: TGTGCCAGCAGCCCAGCTAGCGACTACAATGAGCAGTTCTTC. Its translation is CASSPASDYNEQFF. The full variable domain, in which reference TRBV7-9 and TRBJ2-1 provide the parts outside the CDR3, is DTGVSQNPRHKITKRGQNVTFRCDPISEHNRLYWYRQTLGQGPEFLTYFQNEAQLEKSRLLSDRFSAERPKGSFSTLEIQRTEQGDSAMYLCASSPASDYNEQFFGPGTRLTVL.

The gene calls are TRBV28 and TRBJ1-3, with 9 bases aligning to TRBD1. The V and J ends lost 8 bases and 3 bases, in that order; junction bases with no gene match: 17. This CDR3 is built from 18 residues. The germline gives CDR1 MDHEN, CDR2 SYDVKM. The DNA of the CDR3 is TGTGCCAGCGGGGGGACAGGGCCTATGATGGGTCTTGGAAACACCATATATTTT. As protein: CASGGTGPMMGLGNTIYF.

This chain connects TRBV29-1 to TRBJ2-7, with D tentatively TRBD2 (6 bases). V was pared by 3 bases and J by 4 bases, with 13 bases between. Germline assignment: CDR1 SQVTM and CDR2 ANQGSEA. The CDR3 loop spans 13 amino acids. Here the CDR3 DNA reads TGCAGCGTTGAGACGGGAGATTCGTACGAGCAGTACTTC. Its translation: CSVETGDSYEQYF.

The chain has TRBV5-4 and TRBJ1-2; D is possibly TRBD1 (6 bases). V was clipped by 0 bases and J by 2 bases, with 17 bases between them. CDR1 and CDR2 (germline): SGHNT, YYREEE (reference sequence). The CDR3 totals 17 residues. The DNA of the CDR3 is TGTGCCAGCAGCTTGGTCGGGGCGGGGGGCGCAAACTATGGCTACACCTTC. It encodes CASSLVGAGGANYGYTF.

The genes are TRBV7-2 and TRBJ2-1; 10 positions match TRBD2. CDR3 length: 13 amino acids. V lost 5 bases, J lost 12 bases, and 7 bases stayed unmatched. The germline CDR1 and CDR2 sequences are SGHTA and FQGNSA. The CDR3 region has the DNA TGTGCCAGCAGCACCGAAAGCGGGAGGGGGCAGTTCTTC. Protein: CASSTESGRGQFF.

The rearrangement uses TRBV9 and TRBJ2-7, with 13 bases aligning to TRBD2. From germline, CDR1 is SGDLS and CDR2 YYNGEE. The CDR3 contains 14 residues. J lost 6 bases, V lost 4 bases, and 4 bases had no gene match. This CDR3 reads CASSTSGRASEQYF. As DNA, the CDR3 is TGTGCCAGCAGCACTAGCGGGAGGGCCTCCGAGCAGTACTTC.

This sequence joins TRBV6-1 and TRBJ1-5, with 10 bases aligning to TRBD1. The trim removed 5 bases at V and 6 bases at J, leaving 4 bases unmatched. The CDR3 totals 14 residues. The germline V gene encodes CDR1 MNHNS and CDR2 SASEGT. The CDR3 here is CASSLGTGAQPQHF. DNA for the CDR3: TGTGCCAGCAGTCTAGGGACAGGGGCTCAGCCCCAGCATTTT.

This chain joins TRBV28 and TRBJ2-7; possibly TRBD1 for D (5 bases). Per the germline V gene, CDR1 is MDHEN and CDR2 is SYDVKM. The CDR3 is made up of 14 amino acids. V lost 8 bases, J lost 2 bases, and 16 bases lay in between. For the CDR3, the DNA is TGTGCCAGCGGGTCACGACAGTATGCCTACGAGCAGTACTTC. It is translated as CASGSRQYAYEQYF.

The rearrangement joins TRBV6-6 to TRBJ2-1, with 7 bases matching TRBD2. The CDR3 consists of 13 residues. Trimming at V came to 8 bases and at J to 4 bases, leaving 5 bases not matched to a gene. CDR1 and CDR2 (germline): MNHNY, SVGAGI (reference sequence). Written as DNA, the CDR3 is TGTGCCAGCGTGGGAGGGGTTTACAATGAGCAGTTCTTC. It is translated as CASVGGVYNEQFF.

This chain joins TRBV6-4 and TRBJ2-1; 9 nucleotides align to TRBD1. CDR3 length: 15 residues. Germline CDR1 and CDR2: MRHNA and SNTAGT. Trimming removed 6 bases from V and 5 bases from J; junction bases left unmatched: 8. The CDR3 DNA reads as TGTGCCAGCAGCAAAACCGGGACAGGGAACAATGAGCAGTTCTTC. This codes for CASSKTGTGNNEQFF.

The V gene is TRBV4-2, the J gene TRBJ2-2; possibly TRBD1 for D (6 bases). This CDR3 is built from 15 residues. Trimming cost V 1 base and J 2 bases, with 8 bases left between them. Germline V gene data show CDR1 as LGHNA and CDR2 as YNFKEQ. The CDR3 bases are TGTGCCAGCAGCCAAGGGGACAAAAACACCGGGGAGCTGTTTTTT. Translated: CASSQGDKNTGELFF.

The chain has TRBV23-1 and TRBJ2-7, with TRBD1 matching 8 bases. TRBV23-1 is classed as an ORF, of uncertain function. Trimming cost V 2 bases and J 3 bases; bases outside gene matches: 6. The CDR3 has 15 amino acids. Written as DNA, the CDR3 is TGCGCCAGCAGTCAACCTAGGACAGGGAGCTACGAGCAGTACTTC. This codes for CASSQPRTGSYEQYF.

In this sample, this clone turned up once. In DNA, the CDR3 is TGTGCCAGCAGAAGGAGTGCGGTGGGTGAAAAACTGTTTTTT. Amino acids: CASRRSAVGEKLFF. The chain recombines TRBV5-6 with TRBJ1-4; D ambiguous. CDR1 and CDR2 from the germline V gene are SGHDT and YYEEEE. Trimming pared 5 bases from V and 7 bases from J, leaving 15 bases between. This CDR3 is 14 amino acids long.

This clone was counted only a few times. The chain couples TRBV4-1 to TRBJ2-7; 10 nucleotides line up with TRBD2. This CDR3 is 17 amino acids long. Losses at the gene ends were 1 base for V and 1 base for J; bases not matched to a gene: 7. Germline CDR1 is MGHRA and CDR2 is YSYEKL. The CDR3 loop is CASSQAPTSGTSYEQYF. CDR3 sequence (DNA): TGCGCCAGCAGCCAAGCCCCAACTAGCGGGACGTCCTACGAGCAGTACTTC.

V and J are TRBV30 and TRBJ2-3; weak D call: TRBD2 (6 bases). Trimming pared 5 bases from V and 0 bases from J, leaving 12 bases between. The CDR3 consists of 14 residues. CDR1 and CDR2 from the germline V gene are GTSNPN and SVGIG (reference sequence). The CDR3 DNA is TGTGCCTGGGTTACGCGGGGAAGCACAGATACGCAGTATTTT. Protein product: CAWVTRGSTDTQYF.

This clone was observed a handful of times. J is TRBJ1-4 and V is TRBV7-9; D remains ambiguous. The V and J ends lost 5 bases and 5 bases respectively, with 9 bases between them. The CDR3 length is 13 residues. Germline V gives CDR1 SEHNR, CDR2 FQNEAQ (reference sequence). CDR3 coding DNA: TGTGCCAGCAGCACAGTGGCGAATGAAAAACTGTTTTTT. Translated, it gives CASSTVANEKLFF.

The rearrangement joins TRBV29-1 to TRBJ1-2, with D maybe TRBD1 (5 bases). The germline gives CDR1 SQVTM, CDR2 ANQGSEA. The ends were cut back, 4 bases at V and 2 bases at J, with 8 bases in the middle. This CDR3 region has 12 residues. CDR3 DNA sequence: TGCAGCGTTGCCGACAGAAACTATGGCTACACCTTC. Translation gives CSVADRNYGYTF.

This chain uses TRBV9 with TRBJ2-1, with TRBD2 matching over 13 bases. The V and J ends lost 3 bases and 7 bases, in that order; junction bases with no gene match: 7. CDR3 length equals 16 residues. Per germline, CDR1 SGDLS and CDR2 YYNGEE. CDR3 sequence (DNA): TGTGCCAGCAGCGAACATTCACTAGCGGGAGGGAATGAGCAGTTCTTC. It specifies CASSEHSLAGGNEQFF.

The gene calls are TRBV5-6 and TRBJ2-5; 7 nucleotides align to TRBD2. This CDR3 has 17 residues. Germline V gene lookup returns CDR1 SGHDT and CDR2 YYEEEE. V was pared by 7 bases and J by 5 bases, with 20 bases of the junction left unmatched. The CDR3 loop reads CASSWGSSGPGRETQYF. CDR3 coding DNA: TGTGCCAGCTCTTGGGGAAGCAGCGGGCCCGGGAGGGAGACCCAGTACTTC.

The chain uses TRBV10-3 and TRBJ2-7, with 7 bases that match TRBD1. Unmatched junction bases numbered 8, after V lost 10 bases and J lost 5 bases. The CDR3 is made up of 12 amino acids. The germline V gene has CDR1 ENHRY and CDR2 SYGVKD. Here the CDR3 reads CATKGQSHEQYF. CDR3 DNA sequence: TGTGCCACCAAGGGACAGAGCCACGAGCAGTACTTC.